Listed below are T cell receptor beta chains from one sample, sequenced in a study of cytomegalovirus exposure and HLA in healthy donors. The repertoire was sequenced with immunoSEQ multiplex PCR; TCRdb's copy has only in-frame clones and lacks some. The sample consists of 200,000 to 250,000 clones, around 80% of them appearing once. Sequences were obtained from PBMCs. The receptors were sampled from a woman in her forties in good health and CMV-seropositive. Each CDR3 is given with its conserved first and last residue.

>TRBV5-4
CASSPRSGGATETQYF
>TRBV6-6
CASRYRGQGTEKLFF
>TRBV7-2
CASSLDAGVPYF
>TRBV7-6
CASSLRQRYSGNTIYF
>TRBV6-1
CASSDTVGYTF
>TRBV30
CAWSPNGDRRYEQYF
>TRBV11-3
CASSLGLLGAGLNEQFF
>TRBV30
CAWSAGFSYEQYF
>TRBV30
CAWSTRTGRAFF
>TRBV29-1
CSVEIGGDEQFF
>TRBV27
CASHSEGLVAGELFF
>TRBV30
CARSRLGNTGELFF
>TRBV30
CAWSVHGKAFF
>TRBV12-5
CASGPPTVTQETQYF
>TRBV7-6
CASSGGATDTQYF
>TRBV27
CASSRQGAGAKNIQYF
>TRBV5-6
CASSFVSGGLEGNEQFF
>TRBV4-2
CASSQAGSGNTDTQYF
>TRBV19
CASRSAGDSGNTIYF
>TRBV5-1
CASSLTGDPISYEQYF
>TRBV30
CAYNRGPGNTIYF
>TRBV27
CADPRQIYEQYF
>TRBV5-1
CASSLGQIYGYTF
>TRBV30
CAWKLNRVGYTF
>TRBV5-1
CASSLRQDNSPLHF
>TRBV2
CASQKTGGDEQFF
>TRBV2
CASSPRLLRSLTSGQETQYF
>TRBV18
CASSPAGMNTEAFF